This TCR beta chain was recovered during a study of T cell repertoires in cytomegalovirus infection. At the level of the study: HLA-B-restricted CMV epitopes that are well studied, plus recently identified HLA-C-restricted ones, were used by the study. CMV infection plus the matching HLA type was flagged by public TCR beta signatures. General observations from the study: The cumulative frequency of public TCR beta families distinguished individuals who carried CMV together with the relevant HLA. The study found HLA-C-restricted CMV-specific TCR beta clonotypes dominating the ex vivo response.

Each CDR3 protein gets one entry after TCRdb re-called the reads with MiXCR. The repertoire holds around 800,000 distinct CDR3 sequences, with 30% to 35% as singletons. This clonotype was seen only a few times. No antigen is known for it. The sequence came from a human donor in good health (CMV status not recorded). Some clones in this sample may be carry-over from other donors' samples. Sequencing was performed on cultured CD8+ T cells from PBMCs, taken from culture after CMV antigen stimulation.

This CDR3 is CASSELRLATASNYGYTF. The CDR3 DNA sequence: TGCGCCAGCAGTGAATTACGCTTGGCGACAGCCTCTAACTATGGCTACACCTTC. J is TRBJ1-2 and V is TRBV10-2, with a weak D call TRBD1 (5 bases). Germline V CDR1 and CDR2: WSHSY, SAAADI. The germline V and J ends were trimmed by 3 bases and 0 bases, with 20 bases remaining between them. CDR3 length: 18 amino acids.